The rows below give T cell receptor beta chains drawn from one sample of a study of tissue T cells after allogeneic stem cell transplantation. Some clones are missing from TCRdb's copy, which holds only in-frame ones; the method was immunoSEQ multiplex PCR. The table has around 2,700 clones, around three fifths seen once; the top ten hold around a sixth. The source was descending colon tissue, collected at autopsy. These receptors came from a male patient over 55 with steroid-refractory graft-versus-host disease after an allogeneic stem cell transplant. A share of the T cells may be of graft donor origin. Both conserved end residues are part of each CDR3. Each record gives: D gene, J gene, V gene, clone size, CDR3 length, CDR3 DNA, CDR3 protein. A D gene is named only where the DNA matches it firmly. Not all rows give a size; the values are once, few, many and, for expanded clones, a class.

D gene: NA
J gene: TRBJ1-4
V gene: TRBV12-3/TRBV12-4
clone size: NA
CDR3 length: 13
CDR3 DNA: TGTGCCAGCAGTTCCCAGTATAATGAAAAACTGTTTTTT
CDR3 protein: CASSSQYNEKLFF

D gene: TRBD2
J gene: TRBJ2-1
V gene: TRBV3-1/TRBV3-2
clone size: NA
CDR3 length: 17
CDR3 DNA: TGTGCCAGCAGCCAATTTCCCGGGACTAGCGGGGACGATTCTAAGTTCTTC
CDR3 protein: CASSQFPGTSGDDSKFF

D gene: TRBD1
J gene: TRBJ2-2
V gene: TRBV5-6
clone size: NA
CDR3 length: 16
CDR3 DNA: TGTGCCAGCAGCTATTACAGGGGCTCGGACACCGGGGAGCTGTTTTTT
CDR3 protein: CASSYYRGSDTGELFF

D gene: NA
J gene: TRBJ2-2
V gene: TRBV4-1
clone size: NA
CDR3 length: 14
CDR3 DNA: TGCGCCAGCAGCCAAGATTCAGGTCCCGGGGAGCTGTTTTTT
CDR3 protein: CASSQDSGPGELFF

D gene: NA
J gene: TRBJ1-6
V gene: TRBV4-1
clone size: NA
CDR3 length: 13
CDR3 DNA: TGCGCCAGCAGCCAAGTTCTTTATTCACCCCTCCACTTT
CDR3 protein: CASSQVLYSPLHF

D gene: NA
J gene: TRBJ1-6
V gene: TRBV7-2
clone size: once
CDR3 length: 14
CDR3 DNA: TGTGCCAGCAGCTCTTTCTTTGGTAATTCACCCCTCCACTTT
CDR3 protein: CASSSFFGNSPLHF

D gene: NA
J gene: TRBJ2-5
V gene: TRBV4-2
clone size: NA
CDR3 length: 14
CDR3 DNA: TGTGCCAGCAGCTTCGACCTGGAGGGGGAGACCCAGTACTTC
CDR3 protein: CASSFDLEGETQYF

D gene: TRBD1
J gene: TRBJ2-7
V gene: TRBV4-3
clone size: NA
CDR3 length: 16
CDR3 DNA: TGCGCCAGCAGCCAAGATACCGGGACAGGGGGGTCCGAGCAGTACTTC
CDR3 protein: CASSQDTGTGGSEQYF

D gene: TRBD1
J gene: TRBJ2-5
V gene: TRBV2
clone size: once
CDR3 length: 14
CDR3 DNA: TGTGCCAGCTCTTTACGGACAGGGGGAGAGACCCAGTACTTC
CDR3 protein: CASSLRTGGETQYF

D gene: NA
J gene: TRBJ1-1
V gene: TRBV19
clone size: medium-sized
CDR3 length: 13
CDR3 DNA: TGTGCCAGTAGTAGACAGACGAACACTGAAGCTTTCTTT
CDR3 protein: CASSRQTNTEAFF

D gene: NA
J gene: TRBJ1-1
V gene: TRBV3-1/TRBV3-2
clone size: NA
CDR3 length: 16
CDR3 DNA: TGTGCCAGCAGCCAAGACGGCCTTTTAATGAACACTGAAGCTTTCTTT
CDR3 protein: CASSQDGLLMNTEAFF